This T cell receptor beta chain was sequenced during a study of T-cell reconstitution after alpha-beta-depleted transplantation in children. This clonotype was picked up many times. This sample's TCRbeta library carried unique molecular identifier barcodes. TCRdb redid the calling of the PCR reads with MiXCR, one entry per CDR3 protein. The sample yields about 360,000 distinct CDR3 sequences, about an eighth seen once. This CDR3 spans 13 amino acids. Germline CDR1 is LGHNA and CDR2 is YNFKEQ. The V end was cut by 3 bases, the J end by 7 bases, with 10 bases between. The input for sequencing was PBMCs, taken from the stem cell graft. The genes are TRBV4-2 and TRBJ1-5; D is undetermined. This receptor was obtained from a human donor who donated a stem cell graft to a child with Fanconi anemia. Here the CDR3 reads CASSQAYEQPQHF. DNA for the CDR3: TGTGCCAGCAGCCAGGCTTACGAACAGCCCCAGCATTTT.